This T cell receptor (beta chain) was found in a study of neurological immune-mediated disorders. This clonotype was observed many times. The V gene end was trimmed by 2 bases and the J gene end by 4 bases; junction bases not matched to a gene: 5. Germline V gene lookup returns CDR1 SGHKS and CDR2 YYEKEE (reference sequence). The CDR3 is 14 amino acids. The time point denotes: technical triplicate 1. Synthesis of cDNA was carried out by template-switch 5'RACE. The reaction used 10-nucleotide random UMIs. TCRdb recomputed calls from the 5' RACE reads with MiXCR, one row per CDR3 protein. The sample consists of 30,000 to 40,000 distinct CDR3 sequences, over 8.5% of them appearing once.

The sequenced material came from PBMCs. The V and J genes are TRBV5-5 and TRBJ1-1; 7 positions agree with TRBD1. The clonotype comes from a man in his 60s with HTLV-1-associated myelopathy (HAM/TSP). CDR3 sequence (DNA): TGTGCCAGCAGCTTTACAGGGGCGGGCACTGAAGCTTTCTTT. Translated, it gives CASSFTGAGTEAFF.